A single TCR beta chain is shown here with its context. These data come from a study of blood T cell repertoires in COVID-19. Overall study: Material from acute and convalescent COVID-19 was sourced from the United States, Italy and Spain.

Germline assignment: CDR1 SEHNR and CDR2 FQNEAQ (reference sequence). The CDR3 has 17 amino acids. The germline V and J ends were trimmed by 1 base and 1 base, with 17 bases remaining between them. Authors' processing steps: By means of reference gene primer amplification, nucleated cell counts were estimated. Assay used: immunoSEQ multiplex PCR; TCRdb lists only in-frame clones, some missing. The V and J calls and clone size are taken from that table; D and trimming were inferred from the DNA. The sample includes some 300,000 clones, 85% of them seen just once. This chain uses TRBV7-9 with TRBJ2-7, with a tentative D call TRBD2 (5 bases). Sequenced sample: peripheral blood. The TCR originated in a woman between 45 and 65 years old with active or convalescent COVID-19. CDR3 sequence reads: CASSLGVKADLSYEQYF. Here the CDR3 DNA reads TGTGCCAGCAGCTTAGGAGTGAAGGCGGACTTATCCTACGAGCAGTACTTC. The whole variable domain, remainder taken from reference TRBV7-9 and TRBJ2-7, is DTGVSQNPRHKITKRGQNVTFRCDPISEHNRLYWYRQTLGQGPEFLTYFQNEAQLEKSRLLSDRFSAERPKGSFSTLEIQRTEQGDSAMYLCASSLGVKADLSYEQYFGPGTRLTVT.